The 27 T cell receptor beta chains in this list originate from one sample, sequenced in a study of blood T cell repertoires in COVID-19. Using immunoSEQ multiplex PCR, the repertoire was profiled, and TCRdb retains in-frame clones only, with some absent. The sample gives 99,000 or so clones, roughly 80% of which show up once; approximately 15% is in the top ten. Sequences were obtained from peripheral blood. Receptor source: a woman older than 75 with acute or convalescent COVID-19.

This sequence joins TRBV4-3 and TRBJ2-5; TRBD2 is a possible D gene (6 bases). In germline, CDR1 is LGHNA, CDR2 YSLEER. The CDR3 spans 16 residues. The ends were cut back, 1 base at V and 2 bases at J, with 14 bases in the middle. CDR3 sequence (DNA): TGCGCCAGCAGCCAAGGGTACGCGGGGACGCAAGAGACCCAGTACTTC. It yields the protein CASSQGYAGTQETQYF.

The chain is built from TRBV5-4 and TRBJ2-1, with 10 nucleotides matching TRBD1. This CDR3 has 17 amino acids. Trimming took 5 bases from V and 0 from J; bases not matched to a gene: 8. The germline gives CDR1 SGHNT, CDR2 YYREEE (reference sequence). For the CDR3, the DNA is TGTGCCAGCAGTGGTGGGACAGGGGTAAGCTCCTACAATGAGCAGTTCTTC. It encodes CASSGGTGVSSYNEQFF.

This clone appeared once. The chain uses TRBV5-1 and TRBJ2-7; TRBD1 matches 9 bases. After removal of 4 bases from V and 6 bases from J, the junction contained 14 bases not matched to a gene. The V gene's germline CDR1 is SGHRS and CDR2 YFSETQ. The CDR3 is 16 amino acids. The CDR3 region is CASSLRTGVSSGEQYF. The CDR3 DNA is TGCGCCAGCAGCCTCAGGACAGGGGTGTCCTCGGGCGAGCAGTACTTC.

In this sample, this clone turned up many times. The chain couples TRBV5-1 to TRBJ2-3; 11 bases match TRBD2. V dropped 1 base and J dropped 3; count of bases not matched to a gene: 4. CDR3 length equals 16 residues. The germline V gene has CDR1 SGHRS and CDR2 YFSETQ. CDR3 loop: CASSLTSGSRTDTQYF. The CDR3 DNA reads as TGCGCCAGCAGCTTGACTAGCGGGAGTAGGACAGATACGCAGTATTTT.

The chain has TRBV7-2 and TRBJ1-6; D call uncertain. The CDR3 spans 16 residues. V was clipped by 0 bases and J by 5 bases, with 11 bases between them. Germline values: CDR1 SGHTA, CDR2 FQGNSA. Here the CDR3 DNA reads TGTGCCAGCAGCTTAGCGCGTACTACACATAATTCACCCCTCCACTTT. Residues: CASSLARTTHNSPLHF.

For the CDR3, the DNA is TGTGCCAGCAGCTCGACAGGGAACACTGAAGCTTTCTTT. Encoded protein: CASSSTGNTEAFF. This chain links TRBV28 with TRBJ1-1, with D perhaps TRBD1 (6 bases). CDR3 size: 13 residues. Germline V CDR1 and CDR2: MDHEN, SYDVKM. Between the trimmed V and J ends, which lost 6 bases and 1 base, there was a span of 9 bases.

The CDR3 region has the DNA TGTGCCAGCATCCCAGGGGCGCGCGCTGAAGCTTTCTTT. As protein: CASIPGARAEAFF. This sequence joins TRBV6-5 and TRBJ1-1; perhaps TRBD1 as D (6 bases). The germline gives CDR1 MNHEY, CDR2 SVGAGI. V was cut by 7 bases and J by 6 bases, with 15 bases left in between. This CDR3 contains 13 residues.

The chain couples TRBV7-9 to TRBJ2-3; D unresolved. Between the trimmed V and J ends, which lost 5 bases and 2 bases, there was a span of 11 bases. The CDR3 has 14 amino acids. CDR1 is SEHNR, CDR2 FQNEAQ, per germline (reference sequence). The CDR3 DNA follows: TGTGCCAGCAGCCCTAGTCTCCACACAGATACGCAGTATTTT. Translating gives CASSPSLHTDTQYF.

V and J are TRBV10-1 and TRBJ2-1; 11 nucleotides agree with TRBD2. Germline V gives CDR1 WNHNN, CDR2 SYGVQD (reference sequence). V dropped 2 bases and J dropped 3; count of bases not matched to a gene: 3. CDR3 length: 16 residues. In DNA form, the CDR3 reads TGCGCCAGCAGTGAGGGGACTAGCGGCCTCTACAATGAGCAGTTCTTC. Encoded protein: CASSEGTSGLYNEQFF.

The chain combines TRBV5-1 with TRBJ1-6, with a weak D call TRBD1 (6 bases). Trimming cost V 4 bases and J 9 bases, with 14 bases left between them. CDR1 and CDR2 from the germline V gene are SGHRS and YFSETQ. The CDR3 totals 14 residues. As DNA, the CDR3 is TGCGCCAGCAGCGCCGGACAGCTACTTTCACCCCTCCACTTT. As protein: CASSAGQLLSPLHF.

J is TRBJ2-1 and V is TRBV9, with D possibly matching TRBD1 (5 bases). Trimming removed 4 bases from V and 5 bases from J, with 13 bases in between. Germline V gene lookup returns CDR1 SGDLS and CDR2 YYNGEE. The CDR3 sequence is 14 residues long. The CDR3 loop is CASSPTDNHNEQFF. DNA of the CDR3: TGTGCCAGCAGCCCGACAGATAACCACAATGAGCAGTTCTTC.

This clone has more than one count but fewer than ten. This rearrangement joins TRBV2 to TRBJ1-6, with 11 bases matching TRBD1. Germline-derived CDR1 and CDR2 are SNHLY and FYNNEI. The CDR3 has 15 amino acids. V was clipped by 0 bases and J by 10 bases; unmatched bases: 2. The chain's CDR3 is CASSEAGQGGSPLHF. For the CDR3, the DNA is TGTGCCAGCAGTGAAGCGGGACAGGGGGGATCACCCCTCCACTTT.

The CDR3 reads CASSLNAGGTQYF. As DNA, the CDR3 is TGTGCCAGCAGCTTAAACGCGGGTGGGACCCAGTACTTC. The chain joins TRBV11-3 to TRBJ2-5, with D perhaps matching TRBD2 (5 bases). This CDR3 contains 13 residues. Germline-derived CDR1 and CDR2 are SGHNT and YENEEA. V shed 2 bases and J shed 7 bases, with 11 bases lying between them.

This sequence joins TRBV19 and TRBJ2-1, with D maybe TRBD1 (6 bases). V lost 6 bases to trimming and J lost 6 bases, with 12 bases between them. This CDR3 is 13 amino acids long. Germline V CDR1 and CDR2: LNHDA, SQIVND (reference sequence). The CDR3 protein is CASSAGQINEQFF. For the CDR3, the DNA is TGTGCCAGTAGCGCCGGACAGATCAATGAGCAGTTCTTC.

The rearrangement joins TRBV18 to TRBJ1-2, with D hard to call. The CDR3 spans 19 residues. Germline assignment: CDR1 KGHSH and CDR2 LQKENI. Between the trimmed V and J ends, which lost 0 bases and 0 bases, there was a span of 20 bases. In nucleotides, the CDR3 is TGTGCCAGCTCACCACCGAATCTTGAGCCATTCGAAGCTAACTATGGCTACACCTTC. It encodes CASSPPNLEPFEANYGYTF. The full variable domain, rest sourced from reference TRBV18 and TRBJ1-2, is NAGVMQNPRHLVRRRGQEARLRCSPMKGHSHVYWYRQLPEEGLKFMVYLQKENIIDESGMPKERFSAEFPKEGPSILRIQQVVRGDSAAYFCASSPPNLEPFEANYGYTFGSGTRLTVV.

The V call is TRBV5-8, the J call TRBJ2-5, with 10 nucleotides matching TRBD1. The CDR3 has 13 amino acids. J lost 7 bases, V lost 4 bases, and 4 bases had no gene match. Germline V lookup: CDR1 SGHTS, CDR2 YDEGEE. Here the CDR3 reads CASSRQGATTQYF. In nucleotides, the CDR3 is TGTGCCAGCAGCCGACAGGGGGCGACGACCCAGTACTTC.

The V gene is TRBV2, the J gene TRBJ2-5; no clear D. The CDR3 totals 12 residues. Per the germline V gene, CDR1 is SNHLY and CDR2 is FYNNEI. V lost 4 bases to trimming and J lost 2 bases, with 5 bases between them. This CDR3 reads CASSVQQETQYF. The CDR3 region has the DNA TGTGCCAGCAGTGTACAGCAAGAGACCCAGTACTTC.

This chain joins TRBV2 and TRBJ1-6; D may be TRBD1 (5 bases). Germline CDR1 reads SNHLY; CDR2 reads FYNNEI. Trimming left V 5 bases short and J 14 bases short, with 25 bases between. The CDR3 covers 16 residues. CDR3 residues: CASSTGTFASRRALHF. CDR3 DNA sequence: TGTGCCAGCAGTACCGGGACTTTCGCCTCTAGGAGGGCCCTCCACTTT.

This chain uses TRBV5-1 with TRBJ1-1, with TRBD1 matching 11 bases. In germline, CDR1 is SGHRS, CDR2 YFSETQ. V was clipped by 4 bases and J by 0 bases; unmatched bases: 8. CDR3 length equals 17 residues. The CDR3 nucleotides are TGCGCCAGCAGCCCAGGGACAGGGGGTGGAATGAACACTGAAGCTTTCTTT. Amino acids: CASSPGTGGGMNTEAFF. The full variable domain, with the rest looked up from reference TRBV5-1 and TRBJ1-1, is KAGVTQTPRYLIKTRGQQVTLSCSPISGHRSVSWYQQTPGQGLQFLFEYFSETQRNKGNFPGRFSGRQFSNSRSEMNVSTLELGDSALYLCASSPGTGGGMNTEAFFGQGTRLTVV.

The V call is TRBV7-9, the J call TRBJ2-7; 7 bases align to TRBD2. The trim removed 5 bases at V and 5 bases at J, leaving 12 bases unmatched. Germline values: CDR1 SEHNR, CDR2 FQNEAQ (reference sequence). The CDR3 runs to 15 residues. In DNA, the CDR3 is TGTGCCAGCAGCCCTATGGGAGGGAGTTCAGACGAGCAGTACGTC. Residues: CASSPMGGSSDEQYV.

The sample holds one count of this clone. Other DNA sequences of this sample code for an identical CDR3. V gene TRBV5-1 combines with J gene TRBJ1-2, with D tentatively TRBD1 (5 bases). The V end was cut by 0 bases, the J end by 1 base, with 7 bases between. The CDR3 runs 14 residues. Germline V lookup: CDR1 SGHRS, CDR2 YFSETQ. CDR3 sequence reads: CASSLGDSNYGYTF. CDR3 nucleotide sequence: TGCGCCAGCAGCTTGGGTGACAGTAACTATGGCTACACCTTC.

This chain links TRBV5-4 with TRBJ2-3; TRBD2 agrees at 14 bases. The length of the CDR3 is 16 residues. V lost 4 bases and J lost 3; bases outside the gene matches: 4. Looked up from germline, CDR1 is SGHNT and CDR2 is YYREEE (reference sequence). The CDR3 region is CASSPGTSGSTDTQYF. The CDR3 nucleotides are TGTGCCAGCAGCCCGGGGACTAGCGGGAGTACAGATACGCAGTATTTT.

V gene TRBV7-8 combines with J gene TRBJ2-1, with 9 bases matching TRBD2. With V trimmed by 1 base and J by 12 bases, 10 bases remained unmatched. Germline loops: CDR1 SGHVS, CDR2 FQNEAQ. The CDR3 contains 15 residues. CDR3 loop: CASSLVLAGTPGQFF. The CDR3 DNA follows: TGTGCCAGCAGCTTAGTTCTAGCGGGGACCCCGGGGCAGTTCTTC.

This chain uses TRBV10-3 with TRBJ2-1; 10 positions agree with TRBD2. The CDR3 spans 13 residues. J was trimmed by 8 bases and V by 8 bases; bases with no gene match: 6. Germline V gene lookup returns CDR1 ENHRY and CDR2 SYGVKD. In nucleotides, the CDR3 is TGTGCCATCCGGCTAGCGGGAGAGGATGAGCAGTTCTTC. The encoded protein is CAIRLAGEDEQFF.

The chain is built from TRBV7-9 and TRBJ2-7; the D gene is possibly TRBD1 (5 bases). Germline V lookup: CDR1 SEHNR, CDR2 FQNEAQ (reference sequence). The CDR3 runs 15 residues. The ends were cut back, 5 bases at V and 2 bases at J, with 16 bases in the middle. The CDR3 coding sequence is TGTGCCAGCAGCCCCGATTCGAAAGGGGCCTACGAGCAGTACGTC. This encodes CASSPDSKGAYEQYV.

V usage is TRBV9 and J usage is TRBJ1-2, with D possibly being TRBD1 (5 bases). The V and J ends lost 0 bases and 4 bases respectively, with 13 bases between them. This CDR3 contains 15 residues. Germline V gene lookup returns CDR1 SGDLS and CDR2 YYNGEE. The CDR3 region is CASSVAGVQGYGYTF. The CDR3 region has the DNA TGTGCCAGCAGCGTAGCTGGGGTCCAGGGCTATGGCTACACCTTC.

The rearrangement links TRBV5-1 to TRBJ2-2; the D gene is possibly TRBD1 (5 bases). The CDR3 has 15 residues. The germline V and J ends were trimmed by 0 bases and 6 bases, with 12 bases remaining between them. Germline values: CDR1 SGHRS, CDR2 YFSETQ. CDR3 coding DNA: TGCGCCAGCAGCTTGGCCCAGCAGGGTCCCGGGGAGCTGTTTTTT. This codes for CASSLAQQGPGELFF. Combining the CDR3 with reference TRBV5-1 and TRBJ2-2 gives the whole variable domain KAGVTQTPRYLIKTRGQQVTLSCSPISGHRSVSWYQQTPGQGLQFLFEYFSETQRNKGNFPGRFSGRQFSNSRSEMNVSTLELGDSALYLCASSLAQQGPGELFFGEGSRLTVL.